Shown below are 32 T cell receptor beta chains from a single sample sequenced in a study of blood T cell repertoires in COVID-19. Using immunoSEQ multiplex PCR, the repertoire was profiled, and TCRdb retains in-frame clones only, with some absent. This sample has about 220,000 clones; roughly four fifths occur once, and the top ten carry about 1.3%. Material: PBMCs or T cells enriched from blood (not recorded which). The receptor set was obtained from a woman aged 40 to 55 with acute COVID-19.

This sequence joins TRBV10-3 and TRBJ2-1, with 8 bases aligning to TRBD2. CDR3 length: 13 amino acids. The V and J ends lost 9 bases and 7 bases, in that order; junction bases with no gene match: 8. Germline assignment: CDR1 ENHRY and CDR2 SYGVKD. CDR3 protein: CAITQRESNEQFF. The CDR3 DNA is TGTGCCATAACCCAGCGGGAGTCAAATGAGCAGTTCTTC.

The count of this clone is one. The chain links TRBV7-8 to TRBJ1-4; 8 positions match TRBD1. The length of the CDR3 is 15 residues. The germline gives CDR1 SGHVS, CDR2 FQNEAQ. Trimming at V came to 5 bases and at J to 5 bases, leaving 7 bases not matched to a gene. The CDR3: CASSPTGVRNEKLFF. The CDR3 DNA sequence: TGTGCCAGCAGCCCGACAGGGGTGAGAAATGAAAAACTGTTTTTT.

V gene TRBV5-1 combines with J gene TRBJ2-7; no definite D call. Germline V gene data show CDR1 as SGHRS and CDR2 as YFSETQ. The CDR3 length is 12 residues. The ends were cut back, 4 bases at V and 5 bases at J, with 10 bases in the middle. The CDR3 reads CASSPDFHEQYF. In DNA form, the CDR3 reads TGCGCCAGCAGCCCAGACTTCCACGAGCAGTACTTC.

The chain couples TRBV3-1 (or the pseudogene TRBV3-2) to TRBJ1-2; TRBD1 aligns across 12 bases. This CDR3 contains 15 residues. Germline-derived CDR1 and CDR2 are LGHDT and YNNKEL (reference sequence). V shed 2 bases, J shed 8 bases, and the junction held 6 bases outside the gene matches. The CDR3: CASSQMGQGARGYTF. In DNA, the CDR3 is TGTGCCAGCAGCCAAATGGGACAGGGGGCACGGGGCTACACCTTC.

J is TRBJ1-1 and V is TRBV10-3, with a tentative D call TRBD1 (5 bases). The CDR3 length is 13 residues. The germline gives CDR1 ENHRY, CDR2 SYGVKD. The ends were cut back, 6 bases at V and 3 bases at J, with 11 bases in the middle. The DNA for the CDR3 is TGTGCCATCAGGTCGGACATTTACACTGAAGCTTTCTTT. Its translation: CAIRSDIYTEAFF.

CDR3 nucleotide sequence: TGTGCCAGCAGCTTATCCGCCTCTACGCGGAGGGTGGATACGCAGTATTTT. This gives the protein CASSLSASTRRVDTQYF. The chain couples TRBV7-3 to TRBJ2-3, with D tentatively TRBD2 (6 bases). V lost 2 bases to trimming and J lost 6 bases, with 21 bases between them. The germline gives CDR1 SGHTA, CDR2 FQGTGA. The CDR3 length is 17 residues.

V gene TRBV30 combines with J gene TRBJ1-3, with D uncertain. Between the trimmed V and J ends, which lost 2 bases and 4 bases, there was a span of 6 bases. The germline CDR1 and CDR2 sequences are GTSNPN and SVGIG (reference sequence). This CDR3 contains 12 residues. The CDR3 region has the DNA TGTGCCTGGAGTATAAAAGGAAACACCATATATTTT. Translating it yields CAWSIKGNTIYF. Full variable domain (remainder filled in from reference TRBV30 and TRBJ1-3): SQTIHQWPATLVQPVGSPLSLECTVEGTSNPNLYWYRQAAGRGLQLLFYSVGIGQISSEVPQNLSASRPQDRQFILSSKKLLLSDSGFYLCAWSIKGNTIYFGEGSWLTVV.

J is TRBJ2-1 and V is TRBV5-1, with TRBD2 matching 9 bases. In germline, CDR1 is SGHRS, CDR2 YFSETQ. The CDR3 runs 15 residues. The V and J ends lost 4 bases and 7 bases, in that order; junction bases with no gene match: 9. CDR3 nucleotides: TGCGCCAGCAGCGGGGGACTAGCAGGTCCTAATGAGCAGTTCTTC. Protein: CASSGGLAGPNEQFF.

This chain links TRBV28 with TRBJ1-2; D remains ambiguous. The CDR3 loop spans 11 amino acids. Germline CDR1 is MDHEN and CDR2 is SYDVKM. The CDR3 coding sequence is TGTGCAATCGGGGCTAACTATGGCTACACCTTC. This encodes CAIGANYGYTF.

The chain couples TRBV18 to TRBJ1-2, with a possible D match to TRBD1 (5 bases). The germline gives CDR1 KGHSH, CDR2 LQKENI. V lost 5 bases, J lost 3 bases, and 10 bases lay in between. This CDR3 contains 13 residues. The CDR3 spells CASSSGEYYGYTF. The DNA for the CDR3 is TGTGCCAGCTCATCGGGGGAATACTATGGCTACACCTTC.

V gene TRBV7-3 combines with J gene TRBJ2-3, with D perhaps matching TRBD2 (7 bases). Germline CDR1 reads SGHTA; CDR2 reads FQGTGA. This CDR3 comprises 14 residues. Between the trimmed V and J ends, which lost 5 bases and 2 bases, there was a span of 11 bases. As DNA, the CDR3 is TGTGCCAGCAGCGGGGGGGCCATCACAGATACGCAGTATTTT. It specifies CASSGGAITDTQYF.

V usage is TRBV3-1 (or the pseudogene TRBV3-2) and J usage is TRBJ1-4; tentatively, D is TRBD1 (5 bases). Germline-derived CDR1 and CDR2 are LGHDT and YNNKEL (reference sequence). CDR3 length equals 15 residues. V shed 3 bases and J shed 7 bases, with 15 bases lying between them. CDR3 DNA: TGTGCCAGCAGCCAGGAGGGTTTTCAGGGTGAAAAACTGTTTTTT. It encodes CASSQEGFQGEKLFF.

This clone appeared a few times. The genes are TRBV5-1 and TRBJ1-1, with TRBD1 as a possible D gene (5 bases). V lost 4 bases to trimming and J lost 4 bases, with 11 bases between them. The CDR3 runs 13 residues. Germline CDR1 SGHRS, CDR2 YFSETQ. In DNA, the CDR3 is TGCGCCAGCAGCCCAGACAGATCCACTGAAGCTTTCTTT. Its protein product is CASSPDRSTEAFF.

V usage is TRBV6-5 and J usage is TRBJ2-5; D possibly corresponds to TRBD1 (5 bases). The CDR3 is made up of 13 amino acids. V dropped 6 bases and J dropped 4 bases, with 12 bases sitting between them. Germline CDR1 is MNHEY and CDR2 is SVGAGI. The CDR3 sequence: CASRPGLVETQYF. The DNA of the CDR3 is TGTGCCAGCAGGCCAGGGTTAGTAGAGACCCAGTACTTC.

The chain combines TRBV28 with TRBJ1-4; the D gene is possibly TRBD1 (6 bases). The germline V gene encodes CDR1 MDHEN and CDR2 SYDVKM. This CDR3 contains 16 residues. The ends were cut back, 2 bases at V and 4 bases at J, with 14 bases in the middle. CDR3 residues: CASSLPETGINEKLFF. The CDR3 nucleotides are TGTGCCAGCAGTTTACCCGAAACAGGGATTAATGAAAAACTGTTTTTT.

The chain is built from TRBV29-1 and TRBJ1-4; tentative D call: TRBD1 (6 bases). Germline CDR1 and CDR2: SQVTM and ANQGSEA. The CDR3 covers 15 residues. Trimming removed 3 bases from V and 5 bases from J, with 16 bases in between. CDR3 in amino acids: CSVDGGAVRNEKLFF. The DNA for the CDR3 is TGCAGCGTTGATGGGGGCGCAGTAAGGAATGAAAAACTGTTTTTT. Filled out from reference TRBV29-1 and TRBJ1-4, the complete variable domain reads SAVISQKPSRDICQRGTSLTIQCQVDSQVTMMFWYRQQPGQSLTLIATANQGSEATYESGFVIDKFPISRPNLTFSTLTVSNMSPEDSSIYLCSVDGGAVRNEKLFFGSGTQLSVL.

The chain combines TRBV14 with TRBJ2-1; D may be TRBD2 (6 bases). Germline V gene lookup returns CDR1 SGHDN and CDR2 FVKESK. The CDR3 spans 15 residues. Trimming cost V 6 bases and J 1 base, with 13 bases left between them. Written as DNA, the CDR3 is TGTGCCAGCAGATCCACCAGCGGGTCCTACAATGAGCAGTTCTTC. Translation gives CASRSTSGSYNEQFF.

V gene TRBV28 combines with J gene TRBJ1-2; the D is unclear. Germline V gene lookup returns CDR1 MDHEN and CDR2 SYDVKM. Trimming pared 4 bases from V and 3 bases from J, leaving 15 bases between. This CDR3 comprises 15 residues. The CDR3 coding sequence is TGTGCCAGCAGTTCCCCCCGGGGATGGGACTATGGCTACACCTTC. Protein product: CASSSPRGWDYGYTF.

The chain couples TRBV4-1 to TRBJ2-5, with 12 bases fitting TRBD2. Per the germline V gene, CDR1 is MGHRA and CDR2 is YSYEKL. V was pared by 0 bases and J by 3 bases, with 5 bases of the junction left unmatched. The CDR3 runs 17 residues. The DNA of the CDR3 is TGCGCCAGCAGCCAAGATTGGACTAGCGGGAAAAAAGAGACCCAGTACTTC. Translated: CASSQDWTSGKKETQYF.

This clone was picked up a small number of times. The chain uses TRBV27 and TRBJ2-5; 8 bases are shared with TRBD2. Trimming took 2 bases from V and 1 from J; bases not matched to a gene: 15. The length of the CDR3 is 19 residues. Germline CDR1 is MNHEY and CDR2 is SMNVEV (reference sequence). The CDR3 loop is CASSLSGIRVTSGQETQYF. CDR3 DNA: TGTGCCAGCAGTTTAAGCGGGATACGGGTTACTAGCGGCCAAGAGACCCAGTACTTC.

This clone was seen a few times. The V and J genes are TRBV20-1 and TRBJ1-6, with D perhaps TRBD1 (5 bases). Germline values: CDR1 DFQATT, CDR2 SNEGSKA (reference sequence). V lost 3 bases to trimming and J lost 9 bases, with 18 bases between them. The CDR3 covers 15 residues. This CDR3 is CSASGAQGMSSPLHF. The CDR3 region has the DNA TGCAGTGCTAGTGGGGCCCAGGGAATGAGTTCACCCCTCCACTTT.

CDR3 loop: CASSQGLAGEQFF. The CDR3 DNA follows: TGCGCCAGCAGCCAGGGACTAGCGGGGGAGCAGTTCTTC. The chain is built from TRBV4-3 and TRBJ2-1; 13 nucleotides align to TRBD2. The CDR3 is made up of 13 amino acids. Germline loops: CDR1 LGHNA, CDR2 YSLEER. Unmatched junction bases numbered 0, after V lost 3 bases and J lost 10 bases.

The chain has TRBV6-1 and TRBJ2-7, with TRBD1 as a possible D gene (5 bases). The CDR3 runs to 20 residues. Germline-derived CDR1 and CDR2 are MNHNS and SASEGT. Trimming removed 1 base at V and 1 base at J, with 26 bases between. CDR3 loop: CASSEEESRVMDLVSYEQYF. For the CDR3, the DNA is TGTGCCAGCAGTGAAGAAGAGTCCAGGGTGATGGACCTGGTATCCTACGAGCAGTACTTC.

The J gene is TRBJ2-5, the V gene TRBV11-2, with 10 bases fitting TRBD2. The CDR3 is made up of 17 amino acids. J gave up 5 bases and V 7 bases, and 16 bases lay outside the gene matches. Germline CDR1 and CDR2: SGHAT and FQNNGV. DNA for the CDR3: TGTGCCAGCACTCAACGACACGGCCTAGCGGGAGTGGAGACCCAGTACTTC. It codes for CASTQRHGLAGVETQYF.

This chain joins TRBV5-8 and TRBJ1-5; 9 bases map to TRBD1. The V gene's germline CDR1 is SGHTS and CDR2 YDEGEE. The V gene end was trimmed by 5 bases and the J gene end by 7 bases; junction bases not matched to a gene: 10. There are 15 residues in the CDR3. The chain's CDR3 is CASSATGGRGQPQHF. The CDR3 DNA follows: TGTGCCAGCAGTGCCACAGGGGGCAGGGGCCAGCCCCAGCATTTT.

The CDR3 loop is CASSRPFDRGDGYTF. CDR3 sequence (DNA): TGTGCCAGCAGCCGCCCTTTCGACAGGGGGGATGGCTACACCTTC. The V gene is TRBV3-1 (or the pseudogene TRBV3-2), the J gene TRBJ1-2; 9 bases fit TRBD1. CDR1 is LGHDT, CDR2 YNNKEL, per germline (reference sequence). The CDR3 covers 15 residues. V was clipped by 4 bases and J by 6 bases; unmatched bases: 9.

The genes are TRBV5-1 and TRBJ2-1; D not resolved. Germline V gene data show CDR1 as SGHRS and CDR2 as YFSETQ. This CDR3 is 16 amino acids long. V shed 0 bases and J shed 0 bases, with 10 bases lying between them. The CDR3 DNA reads as TGCGCCAGCAGCTTGGGTGCGGATCACTCCTACAATGAGCAGTTCTTC. Its protein product is CASSLGADHSYNEQFF.

This clone was observed a handful of times. The chain combines TRBV15 with TRBJ1-2, with a tentative D call TRBD1 (5 bases). The CDR3 is 16 amino acids. Between the trimmed V and J ends, which lost 4 bases and 5 bases, there was a span of 20 bases. The V gene's germline CDR1 is LNHNV and CDR2 YYDKDF (reference sequence). The CDR3 DNA reads TGTGCCACCAGCACCCTGGGCCGGGGGAAGGGATATGGCTACACCTTC. This gives the protein CATSTLGRGKGYGYTF. The full variable domain, completed using reference TRBV15 and TRBJ1-2, is DAMVIQNPRYQVTQFGKPVTLSCSQTLNHNVMYWYQQKSSQAPKLLFHYYDKDFNNEADTPDNFQSRRPNTSFCFLDIRSPGLGDTAMYLCATSTLGRGKGYGYTFGSGTRLTVV.

This clone has a handful of counts. V usage is TRBV25-1 and J usage is TRBJ2-7, with D possibly TRBD2 on 6 matching bases. This CDR3 comprises 18 residues. The V gene lost 2 bases and the J gene lost 0 bases, with 20 bases spanning the gap. Germline loops: CDR1 MGHDK, CDR2 SYGVNS. For the CDR3, the DNA is TGTGCCAGCAGTGAAACGACCGGGAGATCCCCGAGCTCCTACGAGCAGTACTTC. Protein product: CASSETTGRSPSSYEQYF.

The genes are TRBV5-5 and TRBJ1-1; weak D call: TRBD1 (6 bases). CDR3 length: 14 residues. Germline loops: CDR1 SGHKS, CDR2 YYEKEE (reference sequence). V lost 5 bases and J 4 bases, leaving 15 bases between the germline ends. CDR3 protein: CASSFTGFSTEAFF. The DNA for the CDR3 is TGTGCCAGCAGTTTTACAGGGTTTAGCACTGAAGCTTTCTTT.

The V and J genes are TRBV19 and TRBJ2-3; D uncertain. V was clipped by 5 bases and J by 2 bases, with 11 bases between them. Per the germline V gene, CDR1 is LNHDA and CDR2 is SQIVND (reference sequence). This CDR3 spans 14 amino acids. CDR3 region: CASSLNTITDTQYF. CDR3 sequence (DNA): TGTGCCAGTAGTCTGAACACCATCACAGATACGCAGTATTTT.

The rearrangement links TRBV30 to TRBJ2-5; the D is unclear. This CDR3 has 14 amino acids. V lost 0 bases, J lost 3 bases, and 11 bases lay in between. Per germline, CDR1 GTSNPN and CDR2 SVGIG (reference sequence). The CDR3: CAWSVQSRKETQYF. For the CDR3, the DNA is TGTGCCTGGAGTGTACAGAGCAGAAAAGAGACCCAGTACTTC.